This T cell receptor (beta chain) stems from a study of T cells after posttransplantation cyclophosphamide (dated by TCRdb to the mid-2010s). A note on the overall study: T cell repertoire reconstitution was tracked by TRB sequencing after myeloablative bone marrow transplantation in which posttransplantation cyclophosphamide was used as GVHD prophylaxis. Antigen receptor sequencing covered samples from some 35 PTCy-treated patients and 16 of their related bone marrow donors. TRB sequencing was performed on blood from all 34 PTCy patients with 1-year posttransplant specimens. In 3 patients, TRB sequencing was also performed on up to 3 more blood samples taken 2 to 5.2 years after transplant, and in a handful of patients, pretransplant blood was also TRB-sequenced. Because TRA and TRB clonality correlated tightly in roughly nine samples, the subsequent TCR analyses were limited to TRB only. Public TRB sequences were searched against a database of over 3,600 sequences associated with responses to pathogens, tumor antigens, self-antigens and alloantigens. On the study overall, not on this receptor specifically: At 1-2 months, donor-recipient similarity was low but rose over the first year, and the later blood repertoires were often dominated by donor CD8+ memory clones. The TRB repertoires of T cells infiltrating skin or the GI tract showed only limited overlap with the TRB repertoires found in blood. Across the 35 to 45 patients, TRB clonality was highly associated with recipient CMV seropositivity and CMV reactivation, and diversity with PTCy was similar to that in the CNI/methotrexate controls.

V is trimmed back by 3 bases and J by 4 bases, and the junction contains 8 bases that no gene match accounts for. The CDR3 runs 16 amino acids, cysteine and phenylalanine included. Just CDR3 DNA is preserved here, 48 bases in frame from base 1. The germline V gene yields MGHRA for CDR1 and YSYEKL for CDR2. Peripheral blood samples were provided by related bone marrow donors on the day of marrow donation. Peripheral blood and bone marrow mononuclear cells were isolated by Ficoll-Hypaque density centrifugation and cryopreserved. Genomic DNA was used for TRB sequencing, which was performed with the immunoSEQ assay at survey resolution or with the hsTCRB kit. Processing in the source paper ran as follows. The immunoSEQ software handled initial read processing, and the LymphoSeq R package was used for repertoire analyses. Clonality was computed as 1 minus normalized Shannon entropy, and a Gini coefficient was also calculated for each TRB dataset. Phenotypes of unsorted samples were inferred by mapping TRB sequences from sorted subsets of the recipient or donor onto the same recipient's unsorted samples. Not all clones reach the TCRdb copy of this immuneACCESS table, which keeps in-frame sequences only. Checked studies attribute under half of the gap to unresolved V genes and leave the rest unexplained. V and J calls and clone size are those listed in that table; D and trimming were worked out from the DNA. The sample table contains approximately 45,000 clones; only one count was recorded for roughly 92% of them. The biggest ten clones account for roughly 2.9% of the sample.

Remarks on this clone: Its binding antigen is unknown. Base qualities are not provided; no much larger clone lies one nucleotide away.

Here the chain combines TRBV4-1 and TRBJ2-7; a stretch of 11 junction bases matches TRBD2. The sample consisted of PBMCs. The clonotype was recovered from a woman between 45 and 65 years old in good health and a related stem cell transplant donor. The CDR3 region reads CASSQPTSGKKYEQYF. The DNA reads TGCGCCAGCAGCCAGCCGACTAGCGGGAAAAAATACGAGCAGTACTTC.